Listed here are 19 T cell receptor beta chains from one sample, sequenced in a study of CD8 T cells in Susac syndrome. RNA, at about 0.5 to 1 ug, was reverse transcribed with random hexamers. One entry per CDR3 protein results from TCRdb running MiXCR on the immunoSEQ multiplex PCR reads. The top ten clones hold 0.15% to 0.2% of a sample with roughly 60,000 distinct CDR3 sequences, approximately 94% of them seen once. What was sequenced was CD8+ T cells from PBMCs. The receptors come from a human donor in good health.

This chain joins TRBV5-1 and TRBJ1-4; tentatively, D is TRBD1 (5 bases). The V end was cut by 7 bases, the J end by 11 bases, with 15 bases between. The V gene's germline CDR1 is SGHRS and CDR2 YFSETQ. The CDR3 is 12 amino acids. The CDR3 is CASSDGAEKLFF. In DNA, the CDR3 is TGCGCCAGCTCGGACGGGGCGGAGAAACTGTTTTTT.

This chain links TRBV24-1 with TRBJ2-1, with D possibly TRBD1 on 5 matching bases. With 2 bases removed from V and 3 bases from J, the gap between germline ends came to 7 bases. CDR3 size: 14 residues. Looked up from germline, CDR1 is KGHDR and CDR2 is SFDVKD. CDR3: CATSDSDSYNEQFF. The CDR3 region has the DNA TGTGCCACCAGTGATTCTGACAGCTACAATGAGCAGTTCTTC.

The J gene is TRBJ2-7, the V gene TRBV19, with 8 bases identical to TRBD1. Germline V gives CDR1 LNHDA, CDR2 SQIVND (reference sequence). J gave up 5 bases and V 5 bases, and 5 bases lay outside the gene matches. The CDR3 has 13 amino acids. The CDR3 nucleotides are TGTGCCAGTAGTCCGGCGACAGGGGACGAGCAGTACTTC. Translating it yields CASSPATGDEQYF.

The chain employs TRBV5-4 and TRBJ1-1; the D gene is possibly TRBD1 (6 bases). Germline V CDR1 and CDR2: SGHNT, YYREEE (reference sequence). V was trimmed by 4 bases and J by 0 bases, leaving 10 bases between them. The CDR3 is 14 amino acids. CDR3 nucleotide sequence: TGTGCCAGCAGCCCGGACAGCATGAACACTGAAGCTTTCTTT. It encodes CASSPDSMNTEAFF.

This chain joins TRBV6-1 and TRBJ2-5; D remains ambiguous. The CDR3 spans 13 residues. Germline values: CDR1 MNHNS, CDR2 SASEGT. The V and J ends lost 6 bases and 4 bases respectively, with 12 bases between them. The CDR3 loop reads CASRPGWAETQYF. CDR3 nucleotide sequence: TGTGCCAGCAGGCCCGGGTGGGCAGAGACCCAGTACTTC.

A single count supports this clonotype. V usage is TRBV9 and J usage is TRBJ1-2; TRBD1 might be the D (5 bases). Germline V CDR1 and CDR2: SGDLS, YYNGEE. Trimming shortened V by 2 bases and J by 10 bases, and 15 bases separated the two germline ends. CDR3 length: 13 amino acids. CDR3 loop: CASSVIAYRPYTF. The CDR3 nucleotides are TGTGCCAGCAGCGTCATAGCGTACAGGCCCTACACCTTC.

This chain joins TRBV27 and TRBJ2-1, with 9 bases lining up with TRBD2. Germline values: CDR1 MNHEY, CDR2 SMNVEV (reference sequence). The junction had 4 bases not matched to a gene; V was cut back by 6 bases and J by 4 bases. CDR3 length: 14 amino acids. CDR3 in amino acids: CASRRAGGYNEQFF. In nucleotides, the CDR3 is TGTGCCAGCAGACGAGCGGGGGGATACAATGAGCAGTTCTTC.

The chain combines TRBV6-5 with TRBJ2-5; TRBD1 might be the D (7 bases). V was trimmed by 5 bases and J by 1 base, leaving 14 bases between them. The CDR3 length is 15 residues. Germline loops: CDR1 MNHEY, CDR2 SVGAGI. CDR3 sequence: CASSPRRDSQETQYF. CDR3 bases: TGTGCCAGCAGTCCCAGGAGGGACAGCCAAGAGACCCAGTACTTC.

The rearrangement links TRBV3-1 to TRBJ2-7; TRBD1 aligns across 7 bases. Germline assignment: CDR1 LGHDT and CDR2 YNNKEL (reference sequence). The ends lost 7 bases at V and 3 bases at J; junction bases unmatched: 12. This CDR3 spans 15 amino acids. CDR3 sequence (DNA): TGTGCCAGCAACTTCCTCCGACAGGGTAGCTACGAGCAGTACTTC. Its translation is CASNFLRQGSYEQYF.

This clonotype was counted a single time. The J gene is TRBJ2-7, the V gene TRBV27; the match to TRBD1 covers 9 bases. The junction had 5 bases not matched to a gene; V was cut back by 3 bases and J by 2 bases. CDR3 length equals 15 residues. Germline CDR1 is MNHEY and CDR2 is SMNVEV (reference sequence). This CDR3 is CASSFLGQGAYEQYF. As DNA, the CDR3 is TGTGCCAGCAGTTTTCTGGGACAGGGCGCCTACGAGCAGTACTTC.

The V and J genes are TRBV29-1 and TRBJ1-5; D uncertain. Germline lookup yields CDR1 SQVTM and CDR2 ANQGSEA. The V end lost 4 bases, the J end lost 7 bases, and 14 bases lay between the germline ends. The CDR3 covers 13 residues. The CDR3 is CSVGPAMEQPQHF. For the CDR3, the DNA is TGCAGCGTTGGGCCAGCTATGGAACAGCCCCAGCATTTT.

The chain has TRBV19 and TRBJ1-5; D unclear. The V and J ends lost 4 bases and 9 bases respectively, with 13 bases between them. The CDR3 consists of 13 residues. The V gene's germline CDR1 is LNHDA and CDR2 SQIVND (reference sequence). CDR3 bases: TGTGCCAGTAGTACGGCAGGCCCTCGGCCCCAGCATTTT. This codes for CASSTAGPRPQHF.

This clonotype was found once. This rearrangement joins TRBV6-2 or TRBV6-3 to TRBJ2-1; D is undetermined. This CDR3 spans 15 amino acids. V was clipped by 2 bases and J by 0 bases, with 8 bases between them. Germline V gives CDR1 MNHEY, CDR2 SVGEGT. The CDR3 spells CASSYGDSSYNEQFF. The CDR3 DNA sequence: TGTGCCAGCAGTTACGGGGATAGCTCCTACAATGAGCAGTTCTTC.

The chain uses TRBV9 and TRBJ2-5; TRBD1 matches at 8 bases. The junction had 11 bases not matched to a gene; V was cut back by 0 bases and J by 1 base. Germline V CDR1 and CDR2: SGDLS, YYNGEE. The CDR3 spans 18 residues. Here the CDR3 reads CASSVAYGGTGPQETQYF. The CDR3 bases are TGTGCCAGCAGCGTAGCTTATGGGGGGACAGGACCCCAAGAGACCCAGTACTTC.

This clonotype was counted once. The rearrangement uses TRBV5-1 and TRBJ2-5; 11 nucleotides agree with TRBD2. In germline, CDR1 is SGHRS, CDR2 YFSETQ. The CDR3 covers 15 residues. V lost 5 bases and J lost 1; bases outside the gene matches: 4. CDR3 coding DNA: TGCGCCAGCAGTGCGGGACTAGCGGCCCAAGAGACCCAGTACTTC. Its protein product is CASSAGLAAQETQYF.

V is TRBV6-5 and J is TRBJ1-2; the D is unclear. The CDR3 has 15 residues. CDR1 is MNHEY and CDR2 is SVGAGI in the germline V gene. Between the trimmed V and J ends, which lost 2 bases and 3 bases, there was a span of 13 bases. CDR3 loop: CASSYRSTAHYGYTF. The CDR3 nucleotides read TGTGCCAGCAGTTACAGGTCAACAGCTCACTATGGCTACACCTTC.

The chain uses TRBV4-1 and TRBJ1-2, with D hard to call. Trimming left V 1 base short and J 4 bases short, with 10 bases between. The germline gives CDR1 MGHRA, CDR2 YSYEKL. This CDR3 is 14 amino acids long. This chain's CDR3 is CASSQAGASYGYTF. DNA of the CDR3: TGCGCCAGCAGCCAAGCTGGCGCAAGCTATGGCTACACCTTC.

This rearrangement joins TRBV24-1 to TRBJ2-1; D unresolved. In germline, CDR1 is KGHDR, CDR2 SFDVKD. CDR3 length: 16 amino acids. The ends were cut back, 0 bases at V and 9 bases at J, with 17 bases in the middle. In DNA, the CDR3 is TGTGCCACCAGTGATTTGGCCACCGGACCTTTTGGTGAGCAGTTCTTC. As protein: CATSDLATGPFGEQFF.

The gene calls are TRBV5-6 and TRBJ2-7; D perhaps matches TRBD2 (5 bases). The germline gives CDR1 SGHDT, CDR2 YYEEEE. This CDR3 comprises 14 residues. V was trimmed by 7 bases and J by 2 bases, leaving 16 bases between them. The CDR3 is CASASWPGTYEQYF. CDR3 DNA sequence: TGTGCCAGCGCCTCGTGGCCGGGAACCTACGAGCAGTACTTC.